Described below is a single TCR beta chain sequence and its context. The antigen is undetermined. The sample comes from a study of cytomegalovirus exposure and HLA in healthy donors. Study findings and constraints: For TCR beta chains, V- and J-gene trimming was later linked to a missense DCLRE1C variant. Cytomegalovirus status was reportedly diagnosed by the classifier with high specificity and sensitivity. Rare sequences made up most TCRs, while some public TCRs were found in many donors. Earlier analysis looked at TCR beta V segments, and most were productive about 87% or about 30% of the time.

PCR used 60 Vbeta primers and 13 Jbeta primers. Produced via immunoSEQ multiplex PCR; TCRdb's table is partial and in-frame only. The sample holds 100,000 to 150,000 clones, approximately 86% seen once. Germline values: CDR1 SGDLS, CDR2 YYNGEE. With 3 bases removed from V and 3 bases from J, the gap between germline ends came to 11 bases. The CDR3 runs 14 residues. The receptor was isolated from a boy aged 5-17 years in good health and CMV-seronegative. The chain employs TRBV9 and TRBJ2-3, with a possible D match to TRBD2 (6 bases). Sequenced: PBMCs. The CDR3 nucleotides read TGTGCCAGCAGCGCGGACGGAGGGACAGATACGCAGTATTTT. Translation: CASSADGGTDTQYF. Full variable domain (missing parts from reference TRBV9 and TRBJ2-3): DSGVTQTPKHLITATGQRVTLRCSPRSGDLSVYWYQQSLDQGLQFLIQYYNGEERAKGNILERFSAQQFPDLHSELNLSSLELGDSALYFCASSADGGTDTQYFGPGTRLTVL.